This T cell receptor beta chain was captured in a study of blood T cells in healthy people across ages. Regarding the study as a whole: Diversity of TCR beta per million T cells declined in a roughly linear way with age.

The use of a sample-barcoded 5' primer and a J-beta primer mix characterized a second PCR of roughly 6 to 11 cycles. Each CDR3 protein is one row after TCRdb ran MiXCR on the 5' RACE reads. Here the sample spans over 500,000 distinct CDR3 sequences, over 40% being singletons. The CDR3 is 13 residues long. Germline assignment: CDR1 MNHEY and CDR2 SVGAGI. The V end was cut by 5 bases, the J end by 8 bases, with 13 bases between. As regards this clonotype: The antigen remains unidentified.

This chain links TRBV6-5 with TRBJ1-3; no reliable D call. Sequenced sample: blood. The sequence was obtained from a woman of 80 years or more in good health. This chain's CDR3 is CASSATRVDTIYF. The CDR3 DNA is TGTGCCAGCAGTGCGACCAGAGTGGACACCATATATTTT.